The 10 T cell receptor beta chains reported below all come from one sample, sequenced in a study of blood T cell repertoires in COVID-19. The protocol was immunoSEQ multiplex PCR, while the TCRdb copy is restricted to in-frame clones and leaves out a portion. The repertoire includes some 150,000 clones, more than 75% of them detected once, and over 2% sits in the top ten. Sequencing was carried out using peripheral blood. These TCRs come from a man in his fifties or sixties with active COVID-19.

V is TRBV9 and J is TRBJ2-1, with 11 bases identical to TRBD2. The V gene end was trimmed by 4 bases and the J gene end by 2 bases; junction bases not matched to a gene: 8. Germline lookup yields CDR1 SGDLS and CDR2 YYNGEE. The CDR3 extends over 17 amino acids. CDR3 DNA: TGTGCCAGCAGCCCTCAGTTTAGCGGGGGGGCCTACAATGAGCAGTTCTTC. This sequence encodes CASSPQFSGGAYNEQFF.

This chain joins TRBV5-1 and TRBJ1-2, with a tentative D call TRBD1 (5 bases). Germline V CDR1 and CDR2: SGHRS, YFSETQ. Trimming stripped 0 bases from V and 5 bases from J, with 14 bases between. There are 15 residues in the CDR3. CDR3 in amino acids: CASSLARAGGYGYTF. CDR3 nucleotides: TGCGCCAGCAGCTTGGCCCGGGCCGGGGGGTATGGCTACACCTTC.

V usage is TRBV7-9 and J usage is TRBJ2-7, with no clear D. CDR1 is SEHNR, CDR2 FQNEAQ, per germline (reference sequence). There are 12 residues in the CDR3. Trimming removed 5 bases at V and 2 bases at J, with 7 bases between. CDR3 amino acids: CASSLDTYEQYF. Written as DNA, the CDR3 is TGTGCCAGCAGCCTTGACACCTACGAGCAGTACTTC.

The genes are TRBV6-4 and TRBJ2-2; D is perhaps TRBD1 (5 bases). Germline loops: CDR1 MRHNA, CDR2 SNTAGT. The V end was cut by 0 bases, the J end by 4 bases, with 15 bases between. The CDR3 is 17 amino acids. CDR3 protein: CASSDSGQSVSTGELFF. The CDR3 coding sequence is TGTGCCAGCAGTGACTCGGGGCAGTCAGTAAGCACCGGGGAGCTGTTTTTT.

CDR3 in amino acids: CASSRTGRGQPQHF. DNA of the CDR3: TGTGCCAGCAGCCGGACAGGGAGGGGTCAGCCCCAGCATTTT. This sequence joins TRBV9 and TRBJ1-5, with TRBD1 matching over 8 bases. This CDR3 spans 14 amino acids. V shed 4 bases, J shed 6 bases, and the junction held 6 bases outside the gene matches. Germline V gene lookup returns CDR1 SGDLS and CDR2 YYNGEE.

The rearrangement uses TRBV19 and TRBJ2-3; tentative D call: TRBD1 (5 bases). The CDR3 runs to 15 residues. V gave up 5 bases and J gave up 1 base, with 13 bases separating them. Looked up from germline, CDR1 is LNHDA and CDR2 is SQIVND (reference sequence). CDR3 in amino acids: CASSPDVGGTDTQYF. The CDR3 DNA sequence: TGTGCCAGTAGTCCCGACGTAGGGGGCACAGATACGCAGTATTTT.

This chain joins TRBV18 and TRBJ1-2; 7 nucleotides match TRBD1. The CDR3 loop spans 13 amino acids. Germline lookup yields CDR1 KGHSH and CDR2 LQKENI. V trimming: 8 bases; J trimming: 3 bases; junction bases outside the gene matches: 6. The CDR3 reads CASKGALDYGYTF. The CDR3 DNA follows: TGTGCCAGCAAGGGGGCGTTGGACTATGGCTACACCTTC.

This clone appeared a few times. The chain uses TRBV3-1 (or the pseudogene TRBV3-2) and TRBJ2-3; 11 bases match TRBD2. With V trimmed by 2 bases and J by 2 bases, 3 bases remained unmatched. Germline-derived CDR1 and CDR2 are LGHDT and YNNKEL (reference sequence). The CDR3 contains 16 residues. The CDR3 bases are TGTGCCAGCAGCCAAACTAGCGGGGGATACACAGATACGCAGTATTTT. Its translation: CASSQTSGGYTDTQYF.

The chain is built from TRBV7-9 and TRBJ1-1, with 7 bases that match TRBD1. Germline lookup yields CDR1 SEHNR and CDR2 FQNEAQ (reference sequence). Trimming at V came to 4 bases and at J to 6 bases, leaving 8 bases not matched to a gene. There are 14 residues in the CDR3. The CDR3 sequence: CASSSRGGVSEAFF. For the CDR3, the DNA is TGTGCCAGCAGCTCTAGAGGGGGCGTATCTGAAGCTTTCTTT.

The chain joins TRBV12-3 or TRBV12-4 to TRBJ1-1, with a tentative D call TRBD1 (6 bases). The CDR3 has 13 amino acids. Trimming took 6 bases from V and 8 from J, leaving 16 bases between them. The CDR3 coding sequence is TGTGCCAGCAGCTTACGACAGGAGCTAGAAGCTTTCTTT. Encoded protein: CASSLRQELEAFF.